This T cell receptor beta chain was recovered during a study of cytomegalovirus exposure and HLA in healthy donors. Details on this clone: Antigen unknown.

Findings and limits, study-wide: In a later analysis, DRB1 alleles had the most associated TCRs; HLA-C alleles the fewest. The listing of some 170 TCR beta chains classed them as cytomegalovirus-associated. Most of the TCR beta V segments (in an earlier analysis) were productive either about 87% or about 30% of the time. The later analysis indicated that the majority of CMV-associated TCR beta chains appeared HLA-restricted.

The PCR used 60 Vbeta and 13 Jbeta primers. Sequencing used immunoSEQ multiplex PCR; TCRdb keeps in-frame clones, though not all of them. The sample consists of 100,000 to 150,000 clones, 80% to 85% of them appearing once. V dropped 2 bases and J dropped 4 bases, with 17 bases sitting between them. The CDR3 is 16 residues long. Germline loops: CDR1 MNHNY, CDR2 SVGAGI (reference sequence). Sequenced material: PBMCs. The TCR was taken from a man between 18 and 29 years old in good health and CMV-seronegative. The genes are TRBV6-6 and TRBJ2-5; possible D gene TRBD2, 6 bases. The CDR3 bases are TGTGCCAGCAGTTACACAATAGCGGCGACGGGAGAGACCCAGTACTTC. Its protein is CASSYTIAATGETQYF.